This passage covers 26 T cell receptor beta chains from one sample sequenced in a study of control samples from healthy donors and cancer patients (dated by TCRdb to about 2020). Preparation of the library involved the immunoSEQ multiplex PCR assay. What TCRdb holds here is the immuneACCESS table cut down to in-frame rearrangements. Part of the clones is not present; checked against another copy, under half of the missing clones reflect an unresolved V gene, and the others are unexplained. This sample comprises some 130,000 clones, roughly 92% of them detected only once. The ten top clones hold around 5.8% of the sample. The specimen was blood. Receptors originate from a young man in good health.

The chain has TRBV10-3 and TRBJ2-1; tentative D call: TRBD2 (6 bases). CDR1 and CDR2 from the germline V gene are ENHRY and SYGVKD. CDR3 size: 13 residues. Between the trimmed V and J ends, which lost 4 bases and 7 bases, there was a span of 11 bases. CDR3 bases: TGTGCCATCAGTGTCCGGGACTTTAATGAGCAGTTCTTC. This encodes CAISVRDFNEQFF.

The chain joins TRBV10-3 to TRBJ2-3; 15 bases map to TRBD2. Germline V gene sequence: CDR1 ENHRY, CDR2 SYGVKD. The V and J ends lost 6 bases and 5 bases, in that order; junction bases with no gene match: 24. The CDR3 covers 22 residues. The DNA of the CDR3 is TGTGCCATCAGGGAAGGACAGGGGAAGTGGACTAGCGGGGGGGCCAGAATAGATACGCAGTATTTT. Its protein product is CAIREGQGKWTSGGARIDTQYF.

This chain joins TRBV2 and TRBJ2-5; D may be TRBD2 (6 bases). Looked up from germline, CDR1 is SNHLY and CDR2 is FYNNEI. CDR3 size: 14 residues. Trimming left V 4 bases short and J 1 base short, with 10 bases between. The CDR3 spells CASSGEGGQETQYF. CDR3 nucleotides: TGTGCCAGCAGTGGTGAGGGAGGCCAAGAGACCCAGTACTTC. Complete variable domain (other parts from reference TRBV2 and TRBJ2-5): EPEVTQTPSHQVTQMGQEVILRCVPISNHLYFYWYRQILGQKVEFLVSFYNNEISEKSEIFDDQFSVERPDGSNFTLKIRSTKLEDSAMYFCASSGEGGQETQYFGPGTRLLVL.

This clone was picked up one time. The CDR3 here is CAWSVHRPPLHF. The DNA for the CDR3 is TGTGCCTGGAGTGTACATCGTCCACCCCTCCACTTT. The chain has TRBV30 and TRBJ1-6; D remains ambiguous. The CDR3 runs to 12 residues. V was shortened by 0 bases and J by 11 bases, with 8 bases between the two germline ends. Germline CDR1 is GTSNPN and CDR2 is SVGIG (reference sequence).

The V and J genes are TRBV7-2 and TRBJ1-1; D unresolved. This CDR3 region has 14 residues. Germline V gene data show CDR1 as SGHTA and CDR2 as FQGNSA. V gave up 1 base and J gave up 1 base, with 7 bases separating them. The CDR3 DNA sequence: TGTGCCAGCAGCTTAGAACAAGGGAACACTGAAGCTTTCTTT. This translates into CASSLEQGNTEAFF.

J is TRBJ2-1 and V is TRBV7-6; 9 bases fit TRBD1. Germline CDR1 is SGHVS and CDR2 is FNYEAQ. The CDR3 extends over 16 amino acids. The V segment lost 5 bases and the J segment 4 bases; nucleotides outside the gene matches: 9. The CDR3 DNA reads as TGTGCCAGCAGCGCCCGAGAGACAGGGGGGTACAATGAGCAGTTCTTC. Protein: CASSARETGGYNEQFF.

This chain uses TRBV5-4 with TRBJ2-2, with 10 bases aligning to TRBD1. Germline V gives CDR1 SGHNT, CDR2 YYREEE (reference sequence). The CDR3 contains 16 residues. Trimming cost V 5 bases and J 3 bases; bases outside gene matches: 7. The DNA for the CDR3 is TGTGCCAGCAGTTCCCGGACAGGGGGTGACACCGGGGAGCTGTTTTTT. Translating gives CASSSRTGGDTGELFF.

The V call is TRBV5-1, the J call TRBJ1-2; D not resolved. Germline lookup yields CDR1 SGHRS and CDR2 YFSETQ. The V end lost 4 bases, the J end lost 4 bases, and 17 bases lay between the germline ends. There are 15 residues in the CDR3. DNA of the CDR3: TGCGCCAGCAGCCCAAGCCGGCAAGATTCCTATGGCTACACCTTC. Amino acids: CASSPSRQDSYGYTF.

This clone was observed once. V gene TRBV7-2 combines with J gene TRBJ2-5; 15 nucleotides align to TRBD2. Trimming at V came to 5 bases and at J to 7 bases, leaving 14 bases not matched to a gene. Germline assignment: CDR1 SGHTA and CDR2 FQGNSA. The CDR3 consists of 18 residues. The DNA for the CDR3 is TGTGCCAGCAGCGGGGGACTAGCGGGGGGACCAAGAGTAGGGACCCAGTACTTC. Translated: CASSGGLAGGPRVGTQYF.

The gene calls are TRBV14 and TRBJ2-3; D unresolved. V was shortened by 4 bases and J by 2 bases, with 4 bases between the two germline ends. Germline CDR1 and CDR2: SGHDN and FVKESK. CDR3 length: 12 amino acids. The CDR3 DNA sequence: TGTGCCAGCAGCCGGGTCACAGATACGCAGTATTTT. This sequence encodes CASSRVTDTQYF.

This clone was recorded only once. The genes are TRBV5-1 and TRBJ2-5; TRBD2 matches at 7 bases. This CDR3 has 14 amino acids. The V and J ends lost 0 bases and 5 bases, in that order; junction bases with no gene match: 4. Germline V gives CDR1 SGHRS, CDR2 YFSETQ. The chain's CDR3 is CASSLAASGETQYF. The DNA for the CDR3 is TGCGCCAGCAGCTTGGCGGCTAGCGGCGAGACCCAGTACTTC.

The chain couples TRBV27 to TRBJ2-1; 7 bases map to TRBD1. The V and J ends lost 6 bases and 0 bases, in that order; junction bases with no gene match: 5. Germline CDR1 MNHEY, CDR2 SMNVEV (reference sequence). The CDR3 totals 15 residues. The CDR3 DNA is TGTGCCAGCAGACAGGGACAGAGCTCCTACAATGAGCAGTTCTTC. Its protein is CASRQGQSSYNEQFF.

This chain joins TRBV29-1 and TRBJ2-4, with D possibly matching TRBD1 (6 bases). V lost 6 bases to trimming and J lost 0 bases, with 21 bases between them. This CDR3 is 17 amino acids long. The germline gives CDR1 SQVTM, CDR2 ANQGSEA. The CDR3 DNA sequence: TGCAGCGTGGTTAGCGTCCTCGGGACACTAGCCAAAAACATTCAGTACTTC. Residues: CSVVSVLGTLAKNIQYF.

This chain uses TRBV29-1 with TRBJ2-3; 8 positions agree with TRBD2. Trimming cost V 3 bases and J 1 base; bases outside gene matches: 6. Germline-derived CDR1 and CDR2 are SQVTM and ANQGSEA. This CDR3 comprises 15 residues. This chain's CDR3 is CSVEFAGGGTDTQYF. The DNA for the CDR3 is TGCAGCGTTGAGTTTGCGGGGGGCGGCACAGATACGCAGTATTTT.

The CDR3 spells CASSEWASGPYEQYF. The CDR3 DNA follows: TGTGCCAGCAGTGAATGGGCTAGCGGGCCCTACGAGCAGTACTTC. V is TRBV6-1 and J is TRBJ2-7; 8 bases are shared with TRBD2. The V and J ends lost 2 bases and 2 bases, in that order; junction bases with no gene match: 5. The CDR3 length is 15 residues. Per the germline V gene, CDR1 is MNHNS and CDR2 is SASEGT.

The chain couples TRBV12-3 or TRBV12-4 to TRBJ2-7, with 7 bases fitting TRBD1. V lost 6 bases and J lost 4; bases outside the gene matches: 6. The CDR3 is 13 amino acids. This chain's CDR3 is CASSPGQEYEQYF. The DNA for the CDR3 is TGTGCCAGCAGCCCAGGACAGGAGTACGAGCAGTACTTC.

V is TRBV7-2 and J is TRBJ2-1; D perhaps matches TRBD2 (6 bases). Germline values: CDR1 SGHTA, CDR2 FQGNSA. V dropped 5 bases and J dropped 6 bases, with 11 bases sitting between them. The CDR3 loop spans 13 amino acids. CDR3 sequence reads: CASSPPSANEQFF. CDR3 coding DNA: TGTGCCAGCAGCCCACCTAGCGCCAATGAGCAGTTCTTC. The entire variable domain, with the rest obtained from reference TRBV7-2 and TRBJ2-1, is as follows: GAGVSQSPSNKVTEKGKDVELRCDPISGHTALYWYRQSLGQGLEFLIYFQGNSAPDKSGLPSDRFSAERTGGSVSTLTIQRTQQEDSAVYLCASSPPSANEQFFGPGTRLTVL.

The genes are TRBV5-1 and TRBJ1-2; maybe TRBD1 (5 bases). CDR3 length: 13 amino acids. The germline V gene encodes CDR1 SGHRS and CDR2 YFSETQ. The V end lost 8 bases, the J end lost 4 bases, and 15 bases lay between the germline ends. CDR3 DNA: TGCGCCAGACCGCCCAGGGAAATCTATGGCTACACCTTC. Its protein product is CARPPREIYGYTF. Supplemented by reference TRBV5-1 and TRBJ1-2, the full variable domain reads KAGVTQTPRYLIKTRGQQVTLSCSPISGHRSVSWYQQTPGQGLQFLFEYFSETQRNKGNFPGRFSGRQFSNSRSEMNVSTLELGDSALYLCARPPREIYGYTFGSGTRLTVV.

This clone is a singleton in its sample. The rearrangement uses TRBV6-2 or TRBV6-3 and TRBJ2-3, with 15 bases lining up with TRBD2. The CDR3 extends over 13 amino acids. Germline-derived CDR1 and CDR2 are MNHEY and SVGEGT. V gave up 5 bases and J gave up 10 bases; unmatched junction bases: 1. CDR3 amino acids: CASSGTSGGSQYF. The CDR3 DNA follows: TGTGCCAGCAGTGGGACTAGCGGGGGGTCGCAGTATTTT.

This rearrangement joins TRBV27 to TRBJ2-5, with 7 bases that match TRBD1. This CDR3 is 14 amino acids long. The germline gives CDR1 MNHEY, CDR2 SMNVEV (reference sequence). J lost 0 bases, V lost 7 bases, and 5 bases had no gene match. The CDR3 nucleotides are TGTGCCAGCAAGGGACAGCCGTACCAAGAGACCCAGTACTTC. This gives the protein CASKGQPYQETQYF.

The rearrangement uses TRBV7-6 and TRBJ2-3; 9 nucleotides line up with TRBD2. Germline CDR1 is SGHVS and CDR2 is FNYEAQ. V shed 1 base and J 0 bases; nucleotides not matched to a gene: 2. The CDR3 length is 16 residues. Written as DNA, the CDR3 is TGTGCCAGCAGCTTAGTTAGCGGGGGAAGCACAGATACGCAGTATTTT. Translation gives CASSLVSGGSTDTQYF.

The chain is built from TRBV18 and TRBJ1-5; D call uncertain. Trimming removed 2 bases at V and 5 bases at J, with 7 bases between. Germline loops: CDR1 KGHSH, CDR2 LQKENI. This CDR3 spans 13 amino acids. In DNA, the CDR3 is TGTGCCAGCTCACCAGCGCCCGATCAGCCCCAGCATTTT. Translating it yields CASSPAPDQPQHF.

V gene TRBV27 combines with J gene TRBJ1-1; perhaps TRBD1 as D (5 bases). Trimming stripped 6 bases from V and 4 bases from J, with 15 bases between. There are 14 residues in the CDR3. Germline assignment: CDR1 MNHEY and CDR2 SMNVEV (reference sequence). The CDR3 reads CASSKTSGFTEAFF. In DNA form, the CDR3 reads TGTGCCAGCAGCAAAACCTCAGGGTTCACTGAAGCTTTCTTT.

The chain carries TRBV24-1 and TRBJ1-5; D gene unclear. The CDR3 sequence is 11 residues long. Germline CDR1 KGHDR, CDR2 SFDVKD. Trimming took off 5 bases at V and 13 bases at J, with 11 bases between the two ends. The CDR3 region has the DNA TGTGCCACCAGTGCCCCATTCTTGCAGCATTTT. It codes for CATSAPFLQHF.

V is TRBV7-6 and J is TRBJ2-1; D is undetermined. The CDR3 has 11 residues. V was cut by 2 bases and J by 10 bases, with 6 bases left in between. CDR1 and CDR2 (germline): SGHVS, FNYEAQ. CDR3 residues: CASSLSWEQFF. CDR3 coding DNA: TGTGCCAGCAGCTTATCGTGGGAGCAGTTCTTC.

This chain uses TRBV18 with TRBJ1-2, with 7 bases matching TRBD1. Germline CDR1 KGHSH, CDR2 LQKENI. After removal of 3 bases from V and 0 bases from J, the junction contained 7 bases not matched to a gene. The CDR3 spans 16 residues. CDR3 in DNA: TGTGCCAGCTCACCCTCCATGCAGGGGGCTAACTATGGCTACACCTTC. This encodes CASSPSMQGANYGYTF.